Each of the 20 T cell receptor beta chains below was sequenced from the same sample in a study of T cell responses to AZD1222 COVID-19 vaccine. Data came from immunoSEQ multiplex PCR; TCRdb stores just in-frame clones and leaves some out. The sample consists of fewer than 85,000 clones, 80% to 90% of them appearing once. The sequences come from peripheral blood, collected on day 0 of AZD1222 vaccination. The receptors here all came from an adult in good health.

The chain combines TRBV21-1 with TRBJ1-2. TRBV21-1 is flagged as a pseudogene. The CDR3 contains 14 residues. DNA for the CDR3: TGTGCCAGCAGAAGGGAGGGGCCCGTCTATGGCTACACCTTC. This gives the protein CASRREGPVYGYTF.

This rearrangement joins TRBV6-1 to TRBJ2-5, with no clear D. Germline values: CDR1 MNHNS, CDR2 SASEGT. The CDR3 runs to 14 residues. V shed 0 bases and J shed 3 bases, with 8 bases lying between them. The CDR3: CASSEARFEETQYF. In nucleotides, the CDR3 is TGTGCCAGCAGTGAAGCCAGATTCGAAGAGACCCAGTACTTC.

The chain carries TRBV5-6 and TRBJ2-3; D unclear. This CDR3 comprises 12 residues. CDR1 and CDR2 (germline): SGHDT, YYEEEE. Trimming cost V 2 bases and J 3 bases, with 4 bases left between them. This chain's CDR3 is CASSFGTDTQYF. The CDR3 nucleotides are TGTGCCAGCAGCTTCGGAACAGATACGCAGTATTTT.

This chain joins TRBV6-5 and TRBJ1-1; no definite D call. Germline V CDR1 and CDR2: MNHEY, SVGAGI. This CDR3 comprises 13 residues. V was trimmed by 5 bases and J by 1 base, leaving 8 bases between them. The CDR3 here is CASSPRGNTEAFF. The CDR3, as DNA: TGTGCCAGCAGTCCACGAGGGAACACTGAAGCTTTCTTT.

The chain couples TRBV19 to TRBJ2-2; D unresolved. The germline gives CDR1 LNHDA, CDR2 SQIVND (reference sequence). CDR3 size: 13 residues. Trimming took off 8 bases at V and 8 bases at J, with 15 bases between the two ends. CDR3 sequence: CASLVAPRGELFF. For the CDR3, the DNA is TGTGCCAGTCTCGTGGCCCCGAGGGGGGAGCTGTTTTTT.

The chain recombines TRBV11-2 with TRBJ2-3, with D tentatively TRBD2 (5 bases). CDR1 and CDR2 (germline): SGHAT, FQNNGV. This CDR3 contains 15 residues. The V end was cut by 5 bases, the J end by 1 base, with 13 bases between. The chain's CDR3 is CASSDRTRRTDTQYF. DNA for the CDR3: TGTGCCAGCAGCGATAGGACTCGACGCACAGATACGCAGTATTTT. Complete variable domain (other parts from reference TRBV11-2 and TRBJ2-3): EAGVAQSPRYKIIEKRQSVAFWCNPISGHATLYWYQQILGQGPKLLIQFQNNGVVDDSQLPKDRFSAERLKGVDSTLKIQPAKLEDSAVYLCASSDRTRRTDTQYFGPGTRLTVL.

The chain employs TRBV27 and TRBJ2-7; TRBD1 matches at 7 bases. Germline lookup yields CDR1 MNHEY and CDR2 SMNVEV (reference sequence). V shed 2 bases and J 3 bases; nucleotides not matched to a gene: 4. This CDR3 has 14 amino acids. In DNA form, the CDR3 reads TGTGCCAGCAGTTTAGGGGACAGTTTCTACGAGCAGTACTTC. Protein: CASSLGDSFYEQYF.

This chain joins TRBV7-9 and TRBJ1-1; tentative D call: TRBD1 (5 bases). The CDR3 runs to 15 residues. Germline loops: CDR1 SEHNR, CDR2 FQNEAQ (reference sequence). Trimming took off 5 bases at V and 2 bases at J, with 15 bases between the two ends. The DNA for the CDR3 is TGTGCCAGCAGCCCCAGGGTAGGACCCAACACTGAAGCTTTCTTT. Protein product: CASSPRVGPNTEAFF.

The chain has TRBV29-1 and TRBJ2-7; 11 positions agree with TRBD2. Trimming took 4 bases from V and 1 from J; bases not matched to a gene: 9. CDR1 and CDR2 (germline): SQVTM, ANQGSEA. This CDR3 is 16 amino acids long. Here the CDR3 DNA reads TGCAGCGTTGTTGGGACTAGCGGCCCGATTTCCTACGAGCAGTACTTC. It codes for CSVVGTSGPISYEQYF.

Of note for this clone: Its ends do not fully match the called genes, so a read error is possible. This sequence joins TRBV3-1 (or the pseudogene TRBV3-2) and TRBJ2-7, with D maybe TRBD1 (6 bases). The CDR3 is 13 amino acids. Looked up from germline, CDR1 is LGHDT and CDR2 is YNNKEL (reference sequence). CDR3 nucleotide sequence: TGTGCCAGCAGCCAAGAAGAAGGGACACCTCAGGACTTC. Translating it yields CASSQEEGTPQDF.

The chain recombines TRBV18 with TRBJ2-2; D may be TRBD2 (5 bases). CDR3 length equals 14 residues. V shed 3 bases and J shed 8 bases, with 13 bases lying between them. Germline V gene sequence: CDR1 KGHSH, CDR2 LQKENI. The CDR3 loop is CASSPGEVTGELFF. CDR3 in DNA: TGTGCCAGCTCACCGGGAGAGGTTACAGGGGAGCTGTTTTTT.

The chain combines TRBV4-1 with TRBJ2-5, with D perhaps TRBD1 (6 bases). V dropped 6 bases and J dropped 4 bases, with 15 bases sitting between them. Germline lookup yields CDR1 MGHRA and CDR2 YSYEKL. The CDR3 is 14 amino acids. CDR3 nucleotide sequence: TGCGCCAGCAGGCGCACAGGGTCAGGAGAGACCCAGTACTTC. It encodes CASRRTGSGETQYF.

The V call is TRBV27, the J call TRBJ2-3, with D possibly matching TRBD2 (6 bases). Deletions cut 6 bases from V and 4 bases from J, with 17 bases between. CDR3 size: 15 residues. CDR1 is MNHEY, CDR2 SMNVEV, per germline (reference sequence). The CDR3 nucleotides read TGTGCCAGCAGATCGGCGGGACTGTCGCCAGATACGCAGTATTTT. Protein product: CASRSAGLSPDTQYF.

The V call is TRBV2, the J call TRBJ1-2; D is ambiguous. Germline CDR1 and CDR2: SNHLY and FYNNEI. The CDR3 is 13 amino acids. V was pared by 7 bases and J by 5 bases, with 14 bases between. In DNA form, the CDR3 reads TGTGCCAGCAACCCCGGATACAGATATGGCTACACCTTC. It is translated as CASNPGYRYGYTF.

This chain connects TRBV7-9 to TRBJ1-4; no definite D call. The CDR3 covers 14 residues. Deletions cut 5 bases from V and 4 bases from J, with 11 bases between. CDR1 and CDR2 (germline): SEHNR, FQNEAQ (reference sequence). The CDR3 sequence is CASSARTGNEKLFF. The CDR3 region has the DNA TGTGCCAGCAGCGCGAGGACCGGTAATGAAAAACTGTTTTTT. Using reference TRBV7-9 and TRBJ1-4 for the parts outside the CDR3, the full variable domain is DTGVSQNPRHKITKRGQNVTFRCDPISEHNRLYWYRQTLGQGPEFLTYFQNEAQLEKSRLLSDRFSAERPKGSFSTLEIQRTEQGDSAMYLCASSARTGNEKLFFGSGTQLSVL.

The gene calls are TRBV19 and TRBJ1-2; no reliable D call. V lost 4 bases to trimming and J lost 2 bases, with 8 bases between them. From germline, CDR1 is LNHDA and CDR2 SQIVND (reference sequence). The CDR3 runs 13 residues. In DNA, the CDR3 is TGTGCCAGTAGTAGGATAGGGAACTATGGCTACACCTTC. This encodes CASSRIGNYGYTF.

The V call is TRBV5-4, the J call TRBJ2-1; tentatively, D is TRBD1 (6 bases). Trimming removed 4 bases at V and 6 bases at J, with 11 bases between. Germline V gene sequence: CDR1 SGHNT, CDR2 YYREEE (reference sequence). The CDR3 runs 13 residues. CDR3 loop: CASSAIQGNEQFF. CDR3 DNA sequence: TGTGCCAGCAGCGCGATACAGGGCAATGAGCAGTTCTTC.

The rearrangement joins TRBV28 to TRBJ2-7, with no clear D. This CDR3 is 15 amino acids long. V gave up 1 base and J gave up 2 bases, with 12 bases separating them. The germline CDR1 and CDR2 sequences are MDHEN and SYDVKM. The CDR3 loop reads CASSLLSLNAYEQYF. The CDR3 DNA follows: TGTGCCAGCAGTTTATTATCCTTAAATGCCTACGAGCAGTACTTC.

The CDR3 sequence: CASSTLTSGRVNETQYF. The CDR3 nucleotides read TGTGCCAGCAGCACCTTGACTAGCGGGAGGGTTAATGAGACCCAGTACTTC. This chain uses TRBV7-8 with TRBJ2-5; 14 bases match TRBD2. Germline V lookup: CDR1 SGHVS, CDR2 FQNEAQ. The CDR3 contains 17 residues. After removal of 5 bases from V and 5 bases from J, the junction contained 10 bases not matched to a gene. The full variable domain, in which reference TRBV7-8 and TRBJ2-5 provide the parts outside the CDR3, is GAGVSQSPRYKVAKRGQDVALRCDPISGHVSLFWYQQALGQGPEFLTYFQNEAQLDKSGLPSDRFFAERPEGSVSTLKIQRTQQEDSAVYLCASSTLTSGRVNETQYFGPGTRLLVL.

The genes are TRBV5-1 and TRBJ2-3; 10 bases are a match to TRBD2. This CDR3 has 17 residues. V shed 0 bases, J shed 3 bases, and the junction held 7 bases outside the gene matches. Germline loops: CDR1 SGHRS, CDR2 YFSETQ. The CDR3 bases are TGCGCCAGCAGCTTGGACCCAGCGGGAGGGGGGACAGATACGCAGTATTTT. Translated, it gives CASSLDPAGGGTDTQYF.